This T cell receptor beta chain was sequenced for a study of cytomegalovirus exposure and HLA in healthy donors. Study results and caveats: One cluster of highly shared sequence variants probably arose as a sequencing artifact.

The germline CDR1 and CDR2 sequences are SGHNT and YYREEE (reference sequence). The V end lost 4 bases, the J end lost 0 bases, and 10 bases lay between the germline ends. This CDR3 region has 14 residues. Primers included in the PCR were 60 Vbeta and 13 Jbeta primers. Using immunoSEQ multiplex PCR, the repertoire was profiled, and TCRdb retains in-frame clones only, with some absent. The sample carries roughly 130,000 clones, 80% recorded once. To note about this clone: Its cognate antigen is unknown.

The rearrangement uses TRBV5-4 and TRBJ1-1; tentative D call: TRBD1 (6 bases). The material sequenced was PBMCs. This TCR came from a man aged 35-49 years in good health and CMV-seronegative. The CDR3 region is CASSVDSMNTEAFF. The CDR3 DNA follows: TGTGCCAGCAGCGTGGACAGCATGAACACTGAAGCTTTCTTT. Full variable domain (missing parts from reference TRBV5-4 and TRBJ1-1): ETGVTQSPTHLIKTRGQQVTLRCSSQSGHNTVSWYQQALGQGPQFIFQYYREEENGRGNFPPRFSGLQFPNYSSELNVNALELDDSALYLCASSVDSMNTEAFFGQGTRLTVV.